This TCR beta chain is from a study of blood T cell repertoires in COVID-19. Germline V gives CDR1 SGHVS, CDR2 FNYEAQ. The ends were cut back, 1 base at V and 8 bases at J, with 3 bases in the middle. The CDR3 totals 12 residues. Generated by immunoSEQ multiplex PCR, the TCRdb table keeps only in-frame clones and is missing some. The profile shows 200,000 to 250,000 clones, about 86% of them singletons. The sample was peripheral blood. V and J are TRBV7-6 and TRBJ1-6; D not resolved. This receptor was obtained from a man aged 80 or over with acute or convalescent COVID-19. The CDR3 here is CASSLGDSPLHF. The CDR3 nucleotides are TGTGCCAGCAGCTTAGGCGATTCACCCCTCCACTTT. The full variable domain, its missing parts supplied by reference TRBV7-6 and TRBJ1-6, is GAGVSQSPRYKVTKRGQDVALRCDPISGHVSLYWYRQALGQGPEFLTYFNYEAQQDKSGLPNDRFSAERPEGSISTLTIQRTEQRDSAMYRCASSLGDSPLHFGNGTRLTVT.